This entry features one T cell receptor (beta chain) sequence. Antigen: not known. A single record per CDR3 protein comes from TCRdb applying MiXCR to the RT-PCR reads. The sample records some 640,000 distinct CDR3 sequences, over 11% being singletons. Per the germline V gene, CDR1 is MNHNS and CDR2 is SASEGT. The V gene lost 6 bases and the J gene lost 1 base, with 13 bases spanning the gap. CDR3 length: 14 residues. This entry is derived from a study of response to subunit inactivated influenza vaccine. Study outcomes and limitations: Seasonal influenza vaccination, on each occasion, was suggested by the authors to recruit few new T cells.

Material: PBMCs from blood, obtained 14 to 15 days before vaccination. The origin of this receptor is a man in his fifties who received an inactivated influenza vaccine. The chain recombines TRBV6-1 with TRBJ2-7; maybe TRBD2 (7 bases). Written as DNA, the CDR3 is TGTGCCAGCAGGAGGGGGGAGGGTTCCTACGAGCAGTACTTC. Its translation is CASRRGEGSYEQYF.